This TCR beta chain was recorded in a study of cytomegalovirus exposure and HLA in healthy donors. A remark on this clone: Its target is not known.

It was with 60 Vbeta and 13 Jbeta primers that the PCR ran. This table comes from immunoSEQ multiplex PCR, and its TCRdb copy is limited to in-frame clones, with some not included. Of more than 120,000 clones in the sample, 65% to 90% were seen once. Study observations and caveats: TCR beta sequences reportedly predicted most subjects' HLA-A and HLA-B alleles accurately.

The CDR3 spans 14 residues. Trimming cost V 2 bases and J 0 bases, with 7 bases left between them. Germline CDR1 is MDHEN and CDR2 is SYDVKM. The V call is TRBV28, the J call TRBJ1-2, with D uncertain. The sequencing input was PBMCs. This receptor was identified in a woman aged 25 to 45 in good health and CMV-seronegative. DNA for the CDR3: TGTGCCAGCAGTTTACCGCGTCCTAACTATGGCTACACCTTC. Protein: CASSLPRPNYGYTF.